The 18 T cell receptor beta chains below all came from one sample that was sequenced in a study of shared clonotypes between healthy human individuals. Profiling relied on immunoSEQ multiplex PCR, and the TCRdb table lists in-frame clones only, not all of them. The repertoire holds about 2 million clones, with just under 95% as singletons. Cells designated naive CD8 were CD45RO-negative and were positively selected for CCR7, with terminally differentiated effector memory CD45RA+ cells excluded. The sequenced sample consisted of naive CD8+ T cells sorted from blood. The origin of the receptors is a man between 18 and 35 years old in good health.

The chain has TRBV28 and TRBJ1-5; D perhaps matches TRBD1 (5 bases). The V gene lost 10 bases and the J gene lost 0 bases, with 10 bases spanning the gap. The CDR3 contains 13 residues. CDR1 and CDR2 (germline): MDHEN, SYDVKM. This chain's CDR3 is CATDSYSNQPQHF. DNA for the CDR3: TGTGCCACCGACAGTTATAGCAATCAGCCCCAGCATTTT.

V is TRBV21-1 and J is TRBJ2-7; the D segment call TRBD1 is taken from the table without a DNA check. TRBV21-1 is a pseudogene. This CDR3 is 18 amino acids long. The CDR3 loop reads CASSKREKDRGPLSEQYF. CDR3 DNA sequence: TGTGCCAGCAGCAAAAGGGAGAAGGACAGGGGGCCCCTCAGCGAGCAGTACTTC.

The rearrangement joins TRBV7-9 to TRBJ2-5; the D gene is possibly TRBD1 (6 bases). This CDR3 is built from 15 residues. Germline V lookup: CDR1 SEHNR, CDR2 FQNEAQ (reference sequence). The V and J ends lost 3 bases and 5 bases respectively, with 16 bases between them. The CDR3, as DNA: TGTGCCAGCAGCTTGAATTACAGGGAGATTGAGACCCAGTACTTC. Amino acid sequence: CASSLNYREIETQYF.

In the case of this clone: Other DNA variants within this sample encode the same CDR3. The J gene is TRBJ2-7, the V gene TRBV5-6; D gene ambiguous. Germline values: CDR1 SGHDT, CDR2 YYEEEE. V gave up 4 bases and J gave up 3 bases, with 5 bases separating them. The CDR3 loop spans 11 amino acids. The CDR3 is CASSLNYEQYF. The CDR3 DNA reads as TGTGCCAGCAGCCTCAACTACGAGCAGTACTTC.

The chain uses TRBV5-5 and TRBJ1-1; 7 nucleotides match TRBD1. CDR3 length: 16 amino acids. The V segment lost 4 bases and the J segment 1 base; nucleotides outside the gene matches: 10. The germline V gene encodes CDR1 SGHKS and CDR2 YYEKEE (reference sequence). The CDR3 sequence is CASSHSPGGANTEAFF. The CDR3 DNA is TGTGCCAGCAGCCATTCTCCAGGGGGAGCGAACACTGAAGCTTTCTTT.

The chain has TRBV27 and TRBJ2-3; 13 bases are shared with TRBD2. Germline CDR1 and CDR2: MNHEY and SMNVEV (reference sequence). Trimming at V came to 5 bases and at J to 4 bases, leaving 9 bases not matched to a gene. This CDR3 region has 17 residues. The CDR3: CASSPLLAGGPSDTQYF. The CDR3 region has the DNA TGTGCCAGCAGTCCTTTACTAGCGGGAGGGCCTTCAGATACGCAGTATTTT.

The chain has TRBV27 and TRBJ2-7, with D possibly TRBD2 on 5 matching bases. Germline assignment: CDR1 MNHEY and CDR2 SMNVEV (reference sequence). The CDR3 loop spans 14 amino acids. With 6 bases removed from V and 5 bases from J, the gap between germline ends came to 17 bases. The CDR3 loop is CASSGEISRHEQYF. The CDR3 DNA follows: TGTGCCAGCAGCGGGGAAATCTCTCGCCACGAGCAGTACTTC.

The chain is built from TRBV4-1 and TRBJ1-5, with D maybe TRBD1 (5 bases). The CDR3 length is 17 residues. Trimming took off 2 bases at V and 2 bases at J, with 16 bases between the two ends. Germline V lookup: CDR1 MGHRA, CDR2 YSYEKL. This chain's CDR3 is CASSQFIGGMGNQPQHF. The CDR3 nucleotides are TGCGCCAGCAGCCAATTCATCGGGGGTATGGGCAATCAGCCCCAGCATTTT.

This sequence joins TRBV4-3 and TRBJ2-7, with 9 bases aligning to TRBD2. This CDR3 is built from 16 residues. The trim removed 5 bases at V and 6 bases at J, leaving 14 bases unmatched. CDR1 LGHNA and CDR2 YSLEER come from the germline V gene. The CDR3 DNA is TGCGCCAGCAGCTCATCTCGACTAGCGGAATCGGGCGAGCAGTACTTC. This sequence encodes CASSSSRLAESGEQYF.

As for this clone: This sample includes further DNA sequences coding for the same CDR3. The V and J genes are TRBV27 and TRBJ2-7, with 8 nucleotides matching TRBD1. Trimming at V came to 1 base and at J to 3 bases, leaving 2 bases not matched to a gene. The CDR3 consists of 14 residues. The germline CDR1 and CDR2 sequences are MNHEY and SMNVEV (reference sequence). This chain's CDR3 is CASSLFGQGYEQYF. CDR3 in DNA: TGTGCCAGCAGTTTATTTGGACAGGGCTACGAGCAGTACTTC.

In this sample, this clone turned up many times. The chain joins TRBV30 to TRBJ2-5, with 9 bases aligning to TRBD2. Germline assignment: CDR1 GTSNPN and CDR2 SVGIG (reference sequence). This CDR3 region has 13 residues. Germline trimming cut 8 bases from V and 5 bases from J; bases unmatched to any gene: 9. The CDR3, as DNA: TGTGCCCTTTTAGCGGGAGAGGGTGAGACCCAGTACTTC. Translating it yields CALLAGEGETQYF. The entire variable domain, with the rest obtained from reference TRBV30 and TRBJ2-5, is as follows: SQTIHQWPATLVQPVGSPLSLECTVEGTSNPNLYWYRQAAGRGLQLLFYSVGIGQISSEVPQNLSASRPQDRQFILSSKKLLLSDSGFYLCALLAGEGETQYFGPGTRLLVL.

The chain couples TRBV6-1 to TRBJ1-6; tentatively, D is TRBD1 (6 bases). The germline CDR1 and CDR2 sequences are MNHNS and SASEGT. CDR3 length: 16 amino acids. With 2 bases removed from V and 4 bases from J, the gap between germline ends came to 12 bases. CDR3 sequence reads: CASSEITDSYNSPLHF. The CDR3 bases are TGTGCCAGCAGTGAAATTACGGACAGTTATAATTCACCCCTCCACTTT.

The J gene is TRBJ1-5, the V gene TRBV5-1; 8 nucleotides align to TRBD1. Germline CDR1 and CDR2: SGHRS and YFSETQ. The CDR3 covers 17 residues. The ends lost 0 bases at V and 6 bases at J; junction bases unmatched: 11. CDR3 sequence: CASSLDRDRGFFQPQHF. In DNA form, the CDR3 reads TGCGCCAGCAGCTTGGATCGTGACAGGGGTTTTTTTCAGCCCCAGCATTTT. Supplemented by reference TRBV5-1 and TRBJ1-5, the full variable domain reads KAGVTQTPRYLIKTRGQQVTLSCSPISGHRSVSWYQQTPGQGLQFLFEYFSETQRNKGNFPGRFSGRQFSNSRSEMNVSTLELGDSALYLCASSLDRDRGFFQPQHFGDGTRLSIL.

For this clone: Other DNA sequences in this sample translate to the same CDR3. The chain has TRBV30 and TRBJ1-5; the D gene is possibly TRBD1 (6 bases). Germline V gene lookup returns CDR1 GTSNPN and CDR2 SVGIG (reference sequence). V was clipped by 0 bases and J by 4 bases, with 10 bases between them. CDR3 size: 14 residues. Here the CDR3 DNA reads TGTGCCTGGAGTGTCGGGCAGGGGAATCAGCCCCAGCATTTT. Its translation: CAWSVGQGNQPQHF.

The chain has TRBV19 and TRBJ2-3, with D tentatively TRBD1 or TRBD2 (6 bases each). The germline V and J ends were trimmed by 7 bases and 6 bases, with 20 bases remaining between them. Germline CDR1 LNHDA, CDR2 SQIVND (reference sequence). CDR3 length: 15 residues. CDR3 amino acids: CASITRRGDRDTQYF. The CDR3, as DNA: TGTGCCAGTATCACCCGGAGGGGGGACCGGGATACGCAGTATTTT. Filled out from reference TRBV19 and TRBJ2-3, the complete variable domain reads DGGITQSPKYLFRKEGQNVTLSCEQNLNHDAMYWYRQDPGQGLRLIYYSQIVNDFQKGDIAEGYSVSREKKESFPLTVTSAQKNPTAFYLCASITRRGDRDTQYFGPGTRLTVL.

The rearrangement uses TRBV30 and TRBJ1-1; TRBD1 is a possible D gene (6 bases). The germline V and J ends were trimmed by 4 bases and 0 bases, with 15 bases remaining between them. This CDR3 region has 15 residues. CDR1 and CDR2 from the germline V gene are GTSNPN and SVGIG (reference sequence). The CDR3 nucleotides are TGTGCCTGGAAAGATCGGGGACACCTGAACACTGAAGCTTTCTTT. It translates to CAWKDRGHLNTEAFF.

The CDR3 sequence is CASSWQVGHNEQFF. The DNA of the CDR3 is TGTGCCAGCAGCTGGCAGGTCGGTCACAATGAGCAGTTCTTC. The V call is TRBV7-9, the J call TRBJ2-1, with no clear D. The CDR3 loop spans 14 amino acids. V was pared by 4 bases and J by 5 bases, with 12 bases between. Germline CDR1 and CDR2: SEHNR and FQNEAQ (reference sequence).

This chain joins TRBV13 and TRBJ2-7; 10 bases fit TRBD1. In germline, CDR1 is PRHDT, CDR2 FYEKMQ (reference sequence). The length of the CDR3 is 14 residues. Trimming took 3 bases from V and 3 from J; bases not matched to a gene: 2. The CDR3: CASSLWTGGYEQYF. The DNA for the CDR3 is TGTGCCAGCAGCTTGTGGACAGGGGGCTACGAGCAGTACTTC.